This TCR beta chain was observed in a study of circulating tumor DNA in untreated peripheral T-cell lymphoma. Before treatment, baseline tumor tissue was collected for sequencing. Clones were sequenced by immunoSEQ multiplex PCR, and TCRdb holds only the in-frame ones, with some missing. The profile shows about 6,600 clones, approximately 80% of them singletons. Worth noting for this clone: Its antigen is still unknown.

Germline V CDR1 and CDR2: MNHGY, SAAAGT. V lost 6 bases, J lost 7 bases, and 16 bases lay in between. The CDR3 is 15 residues long. Notes on the study in general: Baseline tissues yielded approximately 83% and baseline serum roughly 70% tumor-specific clonotype detection.

This chain connects TRBV6-8 to TRBJ1-6; D is possibly TRBD1 (5 bases). The receptor's source is a human donor with peripheral T-cell lymphoma. Sequenced input: tumor tissue. Here the CDR3 DNA reads TGTGCCAGCAGACCCTGGGACTTCGGAAATTCACCCCTCCACTTT. Its translation: CASRPWDFGNSPLHF.